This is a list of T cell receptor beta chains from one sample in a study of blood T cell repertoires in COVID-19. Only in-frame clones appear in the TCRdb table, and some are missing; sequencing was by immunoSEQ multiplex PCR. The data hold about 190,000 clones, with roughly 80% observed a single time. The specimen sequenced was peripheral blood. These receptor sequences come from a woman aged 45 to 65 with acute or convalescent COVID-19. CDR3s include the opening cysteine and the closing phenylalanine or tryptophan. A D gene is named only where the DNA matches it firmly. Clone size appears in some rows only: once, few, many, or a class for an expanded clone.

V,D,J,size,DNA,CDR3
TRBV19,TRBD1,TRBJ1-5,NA,TGTGCCAGTAGTATAGTTCAGGGGGGACGTCAGCCCCAGCATTTT,CASSIVQGGRQPQHF
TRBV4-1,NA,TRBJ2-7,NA,TGCGCCAGCAGCCGGGGCGGGGCGTACGAGCAGTACTTC,CASSRGGAYEQYF
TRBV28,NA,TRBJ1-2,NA,TGTGCCAGCAGTTTACAGGGAAATTTTGGCTACACCTTC,CASSLQGNFGYTF
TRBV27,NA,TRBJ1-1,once,TGTGCCAGCAGTTTATGGGGGCTCACTGAAGCTTTCTTT,CASSLWGLTEAFF
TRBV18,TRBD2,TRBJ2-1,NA,TGTGCCAGCTCACCGTACGGGGGGGCGGAAAATGAGCAGTTCTTC,CASSPYGGAENEQFF
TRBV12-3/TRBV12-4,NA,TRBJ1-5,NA,TGTGCCAGCACCCCCAGCGGGAATCAGCCCCAGCATTTT,CASTPSGNQPQHF
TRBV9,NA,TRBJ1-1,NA,TGTGCCAGCAGCGCCTCAGTGAACACTGAAGCTTTCTTT,CASSASVNTEAFF
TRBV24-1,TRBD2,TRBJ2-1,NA,TGTGCCACCAGTGAGCCTAGCGGGAGGGCTGGTGAGCAGTTCTTC,CATSEPSGRAGEQFF
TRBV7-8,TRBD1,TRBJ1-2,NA,TGTGCCAGCAGCTTATTAGGTCAGGGGGGATTCACTAACTATGGCTACACCTTC,CASSLLGQGGFTNYGYTF
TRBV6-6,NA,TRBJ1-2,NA,TGTGCCAGCAGTTTGCCGCGGCCCTCGGACTATGGCTACACCTTC,CASSLPRPSDYGYTF
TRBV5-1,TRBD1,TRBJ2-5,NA,TGCGCCAGCAGACAATCGACAGGGGGCACGGGGGAGACCCAGTACTTC,CASRQSTGGTGETQYF
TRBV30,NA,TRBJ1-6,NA,TGTGCCTGGAGCCTGGGGGGGTCCTATAATTCACCCCTCCACTTT,CAWSLGGSYNSPLHF
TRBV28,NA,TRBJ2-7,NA,TGTGCCAGCAGTGCAAAGCCTTACGAGCAGTACTTC,CASSAKPYEQYF
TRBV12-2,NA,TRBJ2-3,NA,TGTGCAAGTCGCTCCCCCGGGGAGGGGGGGAGAACAGATACGCAGTATTTT,CASRSPGEGGRTDTQYF
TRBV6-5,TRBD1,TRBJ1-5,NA,TGTGCCAGCAGCTCAGGGGGCGCGGGTCAGCCCCAGCATTTT,CASSSGGAGQPQHF
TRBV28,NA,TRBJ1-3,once,TGTGCCAGCAAGGACAGCTCTGGAAACACCATATATTTT,CASKDSSGNTIYF
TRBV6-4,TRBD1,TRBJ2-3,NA,TGTGCCAGCAGTGCCTACTGGGACAGGGAGATAGATACGCAGTATTTT,CASSAYWDREIDTQYF
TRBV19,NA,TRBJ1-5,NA,TGTGCCAGTAGTATCGATGTAGGCAATCAGCCCCAGCATTTT,CASSIDVGNQPQHF
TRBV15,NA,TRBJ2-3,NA,TGTGCCACCAGCAGGAGAACAGGGATCACAGATACGCAGTATTTT,CATSRRTGITDTQYF
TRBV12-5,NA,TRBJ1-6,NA,TGTGCTAGTGGTACAGGGTTTTTCGAGAATTCACCCCTCCACTTT,CASGTGFFENSPLHF
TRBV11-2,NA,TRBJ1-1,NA,TGTGCCAGCAGCAAAGGGAGGCCAAACACTGAAGCTTTCTTT,CASSKGRPNTEAFF
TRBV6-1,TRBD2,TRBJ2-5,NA,TGTGCCAGCAGTGAATTGGTGCGAGCGGGAAGGGAGACCCAGTACTTC,CASSELVRAGRETQYF
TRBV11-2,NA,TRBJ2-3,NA,TGTGCCACCCGAAAGGAGAGAGGATGGGCAGATACGCAGTATTTT,CATRKERGWADTQYF
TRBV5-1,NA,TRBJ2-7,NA,TGCGCCAGCAGCTTGGCCGGGAGTCAGTACGAGCAGTACTTC,CASSLAGSQYEQYF
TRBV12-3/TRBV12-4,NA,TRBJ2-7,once,TGTGCCAGCAGTCTAGGGGAGAACGAGCAGTACTTC,CASSLGENEQYF
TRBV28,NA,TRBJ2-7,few,TGTGCCAGCAGTTTAACAGGACCACACTCCTACGAGCAGTACTTC,CASSLTGPHSYEQYF
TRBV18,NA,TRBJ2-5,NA,TGTGCCAGCTCCCAAAGGGGACAAGAGACCCAGTACTTC,CASSQRGQETQYF
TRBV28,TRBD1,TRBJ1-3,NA,TGTGCCAGCAGCCTAGGGGACAGGGGCAAGACTTCTGGAAACACCATATATTTT,CASSLGDRGKTSGNTIYF
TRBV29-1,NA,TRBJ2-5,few,TGCAGCGTTGAGGGGCAGCGCCAAGAGACCCAGTACTTC,CSVEGQRQETQYF
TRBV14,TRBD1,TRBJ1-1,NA,TGTGCCAGCAGCCGTAGACAGGGGAGTACTGAAGCTTTCTTT,CASSRRQGSTEAFF
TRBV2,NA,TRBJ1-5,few,TGTGCCAGCAGTCCCTCATTTTTAGGAGGGCCCCAGCATTTT,CASSPSFLGGPQHF
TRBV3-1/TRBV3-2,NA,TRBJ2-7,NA,TGTGCCAGCAGCCGGCAGGGGTGGGCCTACGAGCAGTACTTC,CASSRQGWAYEQYF
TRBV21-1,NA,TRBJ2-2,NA,TGTGCCAGCAGTTACCTCGGAGTAGCGGGAGCCGGGGAGCTGTTTTTT,CASSYLGVAGAGELFF
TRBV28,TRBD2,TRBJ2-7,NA,TGTGCCAGCAGTTCCTGGGGCGGGAGCGACTACGAGCAGTACTTC,CASSSWGGSDYEQYF
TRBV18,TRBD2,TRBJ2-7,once,TGTGCCAGCTCACCGCAACGGACTAGCGGGGGCTACGAGCAGTACTTC,CASSPQRTSGGYEQYF
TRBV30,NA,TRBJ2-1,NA,TGTGCCTGGGCGGCGGGTTACAATGAGCAGTTCTTC,CAWAAGYNEQFF